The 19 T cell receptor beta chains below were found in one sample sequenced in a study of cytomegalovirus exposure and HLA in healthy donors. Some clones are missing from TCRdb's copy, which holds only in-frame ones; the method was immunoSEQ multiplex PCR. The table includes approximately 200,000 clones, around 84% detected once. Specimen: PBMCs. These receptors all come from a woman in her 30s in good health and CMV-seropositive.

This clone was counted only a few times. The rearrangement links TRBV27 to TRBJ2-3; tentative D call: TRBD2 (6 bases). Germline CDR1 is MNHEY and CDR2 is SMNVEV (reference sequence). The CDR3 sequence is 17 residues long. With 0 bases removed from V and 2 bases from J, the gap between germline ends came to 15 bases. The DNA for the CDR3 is TGTGCCAGCAGTTTATCGAGCCCTAGCGAGATCACAGATACGCAGTATTTT. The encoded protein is CASSLSSPSEITDTQYF.

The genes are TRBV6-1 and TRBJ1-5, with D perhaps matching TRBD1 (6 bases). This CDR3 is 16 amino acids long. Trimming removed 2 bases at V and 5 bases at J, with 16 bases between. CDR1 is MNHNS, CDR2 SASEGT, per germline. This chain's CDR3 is CASSERGLTLYQPQHF. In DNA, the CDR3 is TGTGCCAGCAGTGAAAGGGGGTTGACGCTTTATCAGCCCCAGCATTTT.

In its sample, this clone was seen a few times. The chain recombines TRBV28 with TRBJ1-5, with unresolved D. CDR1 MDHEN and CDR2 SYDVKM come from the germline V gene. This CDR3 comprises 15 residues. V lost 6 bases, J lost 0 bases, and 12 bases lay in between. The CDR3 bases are TGTGCCAGCAGCCCAGACTCATATAGCAATCAGCCCCAGCATTTT. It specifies CASSPDSYSNQPQHF.

In DNA form, the CDR3 reads TGTGCCAGCAGACGACCTATAGCGGGAGCCCACGAGCAGTACTTC. Protein: CASRRPIAGAHEQYF. The rearrangement links TRBV6-5 to TRBJ2-7; 9 bases are a match to TRBD2. The ends lost 6 bases at V and 5 bases at J; junction bases unmatched: 11. CDR3 size: 15 residues. Germline CDR1 reads MNHEY; CDR2 reads SVGAGI.

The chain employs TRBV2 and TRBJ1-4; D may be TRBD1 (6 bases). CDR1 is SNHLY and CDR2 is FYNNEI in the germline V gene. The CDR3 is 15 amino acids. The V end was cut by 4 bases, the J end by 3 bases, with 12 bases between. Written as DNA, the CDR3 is TGTGCCAGCAGTGTGTCCAGGGGCTCTAATGAAAAACTGTTTTTT. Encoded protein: CASSVSRGSNEKLFF.

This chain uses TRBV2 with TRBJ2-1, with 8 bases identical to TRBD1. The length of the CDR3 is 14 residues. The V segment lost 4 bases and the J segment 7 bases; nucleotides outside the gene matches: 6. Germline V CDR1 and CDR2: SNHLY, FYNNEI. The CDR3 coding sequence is TGTGCCAGCAGTGTATCAGGGGGCCTAAATGAGCAGTTCTTC. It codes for CASSVSGGLNEQFF.

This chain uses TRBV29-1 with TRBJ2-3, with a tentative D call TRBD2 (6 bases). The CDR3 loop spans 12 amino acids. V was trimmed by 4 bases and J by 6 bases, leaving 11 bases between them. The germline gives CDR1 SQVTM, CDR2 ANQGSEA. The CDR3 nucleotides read TGCAGCGTTGGGAGGGATCTGGATACGCAGTATTTT. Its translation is CSVGRDLDTQYF.

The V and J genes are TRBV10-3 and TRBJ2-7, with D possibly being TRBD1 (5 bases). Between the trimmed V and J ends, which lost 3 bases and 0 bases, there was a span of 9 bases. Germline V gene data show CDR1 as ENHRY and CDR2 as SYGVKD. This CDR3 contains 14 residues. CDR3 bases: TGTGCCATCAGTGAAGCCGACAGCTCCTACGAGCAGTACTTC. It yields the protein CAISEADSSYEQYF.

CDR3 sequence: CASSGLAGVRDTQYF. CDR3 sequence (DNA): TGTGCCAGCAGTGGTTTAGCGGGAGTCAGGGATACGCAGTATTTT. The chain recombines TRBV27 with TRBJ2-3; 9 positions match TRBD2. The V segment lost 5 bases and the J segment 6 bases; nucleotides outside the gene matches: 9. CDR3 length: 15 amino acids. The germline CDR1 and CDR2 sequences are MNHEY and SMNVEV (reference sequence).

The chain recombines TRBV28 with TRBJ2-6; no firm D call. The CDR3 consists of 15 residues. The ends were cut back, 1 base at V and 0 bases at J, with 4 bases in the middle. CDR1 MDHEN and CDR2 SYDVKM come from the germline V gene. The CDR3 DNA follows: TGTGCCAGCAGTTTATACAGCTCTGGGGCCAACGTCCTGACTTTC. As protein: CASSLYSSGANVLTF.

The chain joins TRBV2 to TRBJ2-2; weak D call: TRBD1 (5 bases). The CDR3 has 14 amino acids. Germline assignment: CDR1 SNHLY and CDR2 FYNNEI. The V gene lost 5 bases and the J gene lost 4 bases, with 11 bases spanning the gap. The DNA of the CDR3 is TGTGCCAGCAGTCGGACAAGTGGCACCGGGGAGCTGTTTTTT. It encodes CASSRTSGTGELFF. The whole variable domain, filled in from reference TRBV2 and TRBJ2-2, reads EPEVTQTPSHQVTQMGQEVILRCVPISNHLYFYWYRQILGQKVEFLVSFYNNEISEKSEIFDDQFSVERPDGSNFTLKIRSTKLEDSAMYFCASSRTSGTGELFFGEGSRLTVL.

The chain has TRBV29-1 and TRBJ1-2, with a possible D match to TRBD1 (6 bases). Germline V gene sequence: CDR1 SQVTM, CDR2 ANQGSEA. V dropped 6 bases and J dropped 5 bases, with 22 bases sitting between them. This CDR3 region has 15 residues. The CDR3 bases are TGCAGCGTCTGGGTGGCGTCAGGGGCTTCTTATGGCTACACCTTC. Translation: CSVWVASGASYGYTF.

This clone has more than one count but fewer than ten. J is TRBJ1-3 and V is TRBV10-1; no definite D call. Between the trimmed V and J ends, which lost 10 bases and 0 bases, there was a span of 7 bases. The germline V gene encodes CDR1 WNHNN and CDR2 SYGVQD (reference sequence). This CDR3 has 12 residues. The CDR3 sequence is CATMSSGNTIYF. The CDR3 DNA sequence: TGCGCCACGATGAGCTCTGGAAACACCATATATTTT.

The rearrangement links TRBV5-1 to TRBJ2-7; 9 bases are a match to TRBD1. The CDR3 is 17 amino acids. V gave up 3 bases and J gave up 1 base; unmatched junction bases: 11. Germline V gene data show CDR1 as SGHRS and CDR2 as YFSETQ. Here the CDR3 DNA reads TGCGCCAGCAGCTGGGGGCCGGGACAGGGCCTTTCCTACGAGCAGTACTTC. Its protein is CASSWGPGQGLSYEQYF.

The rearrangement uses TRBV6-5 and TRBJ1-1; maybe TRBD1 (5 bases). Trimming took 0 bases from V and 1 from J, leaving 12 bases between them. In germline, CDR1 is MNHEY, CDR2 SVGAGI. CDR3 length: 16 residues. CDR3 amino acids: CASSYSRTSRNTEAFF. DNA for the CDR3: TGTGCCAGCAGTTACTCCAGGACAAGCCGGAACACTGAAGCTTTCTTT.

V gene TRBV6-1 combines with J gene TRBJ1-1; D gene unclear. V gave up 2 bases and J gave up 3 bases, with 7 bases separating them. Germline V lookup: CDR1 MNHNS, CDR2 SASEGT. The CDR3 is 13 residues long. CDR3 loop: CASSEFRDTEAFF. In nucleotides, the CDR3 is TGTGCCAGCAGTGAATTTCGTGACACTGAAGCTTTCTTT.

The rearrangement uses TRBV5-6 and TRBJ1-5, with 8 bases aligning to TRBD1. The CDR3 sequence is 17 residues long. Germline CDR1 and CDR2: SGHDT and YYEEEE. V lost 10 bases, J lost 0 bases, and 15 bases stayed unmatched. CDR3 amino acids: CASTARRGLYSNQPQHF. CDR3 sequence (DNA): TGTGCCTCCACTGCCCGCAGGGGGCTTTATAGCAATCAGCCCCAGCATTTT.

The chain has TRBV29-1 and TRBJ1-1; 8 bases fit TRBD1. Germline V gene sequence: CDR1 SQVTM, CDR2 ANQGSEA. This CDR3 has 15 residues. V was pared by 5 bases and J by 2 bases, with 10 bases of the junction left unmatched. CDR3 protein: CSVQASGGVNTEAFF. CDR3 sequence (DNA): TGCAGCGTTCAGGCTTCAGGGGGCGTAAACACTGAAGCTTTCTTT.

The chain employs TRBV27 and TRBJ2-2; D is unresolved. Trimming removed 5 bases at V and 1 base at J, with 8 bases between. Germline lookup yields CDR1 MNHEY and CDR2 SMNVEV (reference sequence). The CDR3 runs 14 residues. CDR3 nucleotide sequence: TGTGCCAGCAGTCGAGAAGAGAACACCGGGGAGCTGTTTTTT. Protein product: CASSREENTGELFF.